This T cell receptor (beta chain) appears in the sequencing data of a study of T cell repertoires in ileal Crohn's disease. J was trimmed by 4 bases and V by 7 bases; bases with no gene match: 8. CDR3 length: 13 residues. The germline CDR1 and CDR2 sequences are SQVTM and ANQGSEA. Generated by immunoSEQ multiplex PCR, the TCRdb table keeps only in-frame clones and is missing some. This repertoire shows about 5,600 clones, approximately 85% found once; its top ten account for approximately 9.8%. V is TRBV29-1 and J is TRBJ2-5, with 8 bases that match TRBD1. The source material was ileal tissue. This sequence originates from an adult with Crohn's disease. The CDR3 spells CSARTGIGETQYF. In nucleotides, the CDR3 is TGCAGCGCCAGGACAGGGATAGGAGAGACCCAGTACTTC. Full variable domain (missing parts from reference TRBV29-1 and TRBJ2-5): SAVISQKPSRDICQRGTSLTIQCQVDSQVTMMFWYRQQPGQSLTLIATANQGSEATYESGFVIDKFPISRPNLTFSTLTVSNMSPEDSSIYLCSARTGIGETQYFGPGTRLLVL.